The 8 T cell receptor beta chains presented below share a single source sample, sequenced in a study of T-cell reconstitution after alpha-beta-depleted transplantation in children. A library of TCRbeta sequences, prepared with unique molecular identifiers, was generated. Using its own MiXCR run on the PCR reads, TCRdb lists one record per CDR3 protein. The sample shows 550,000 to 800,000 distinct CDR3 sequences, about an eighth of them seen only once. The material was PBMCs, obtained before TCRalphabeta/CD19-depleted stem cell transplant. These receptors were collected from a girl under 10 years old with congenital amegakaryocytic thrombocytopenia, due to receive a stem cell transplant.

This clonotype came up a few times. V usage is TRBV7-2 and J usage is TRBJ2-3; D perhaps matches TRBD2 (5 bases). CDR1 is SGHTA and CDR2 is FQGNSA in the germline V gene. The CDR3 has 15 amino acids. The V end was cut by 2 bases, the J end by 2 bases, with 11 bases between. The chain's CDR3 is CASSLMSGATDTQYF. The DNA of the CDR3 is TGTGCCAGCAGCTTAATGAGCGGAGCCACAGATACGCAGTATTTT.

This clonotype has just a few counts. The chain combines TRBV5-6 with TRBJ2-7; 8 bases align to TRBD2. Trimming cost V 3 bases and J 0 bases; bases outside gene matches: 8. The CDR3 totals 16 residues. Germline CDR1 is SGHDT and CDR2 is YYEEEE. As DNA, the CDR3 is TGTGCCAGCAGCTGGGGAGCGGGAGACCCCTCCTACGAGCAGTACTTC. Protein sequence: CASSWGAGDPSYEQYF.

V usage is TRBV12-3 or TRBV12-4 and J usage is TRBJ2-1; 13 bases match TRBD2. V dropped 2 bases and J dropped 11; count of bases not matched to a gene: 6. This CDR3 contains 15 residues. Here the CDR3 DNA reads TGTGCCAGCAGTTTAATCACTAGCGGGAGGGACCAGCAGTTCTTC. Encoded protein: CASSLITSGRDQQFF.

The J gene is TRBJ2-1, the V gene TRBV29-1; D perhaps matches TRBD2 (5 bases). Trimming stripped 2 bases from V and 9 bases from J, with 20 bases between. Germline CDR1 SQVTM, CDR2 ANQGSEA. CDR3 size: 15 residues. The CDR3 protein is CSVELSLVGVAEQFF. The CDR3 nucleotides read TGCAGCGTTGAATTGTCTCTAGTGGGAGTGGCTGAGCAGTTCTTC.

This clonotype was detected many times. J is TRBJ2-1 and V is TRBV12-3 or TRBV12-4, with D tentatively TRBD1 (5 bases). The V end was cut by 6 bases, the J end by 4 bases, with 10 bases between. The CDR3 extends over 13 amino acids. This CDR3 reads CASREQDYNEQFF. CDR3 nucleotides: TGTGCCAGCAGGGAACAGGATTACAATGAGCAGTTCTTC.

This clonotype has more than one count but fewer than ten. J is TRBJ1-1 and V is TRBV29-1; no definite D call. CDR3 length equals 13 residues. Deletions cut 4 bases from V and 9 bases from J, with 18 bases between. Germline-derived CDR1 and CDR2 are SQVTM and ANQGSEA. CDR3 sequence (DNA): TGCAGCGTTGTAAGAGCCGGGAATCCGAAAGCTTTCTTT. Encoded protein: CSVVRAGNPKAFF.

This clonotype was counted between two and nine times. The chain joins TRBV29-1 to TRBJ2-1; the match to TRBD1 covers 7 bases. The junction had 10 bases not matched to a gene; V was cut back by 4 bases and J by 4 bases. The CDR3 is 15 residues long. Germline loops: CDR1 SQVTM, CDR2 ANQGSEA. CDR3 coding DNA: TGCAGCGTTGTAGGGACAGATTCGAGTTACAATGAGCAGTTCTTC. As protein: CSVVGTDSSYNEQFF.

The genes are TRBV7-2 and TRBJ2-2; D gene ambiguous. Per the germline V gene, CDR1 is SGHTA and CDR2 is FQGNSA. Trimming shortened V by 1 base and J by 5 bases, and 14 bases separated the two germline ends. The CDR3 contains 16 residues. The CDR3 loop reads CASSLVPGSQTGELFF. CDR3 nucleotides: TGTGCCAGCAGCTTAGTTCCGGGTAGCCAGACCGGGGAGCTGTTTTTT.